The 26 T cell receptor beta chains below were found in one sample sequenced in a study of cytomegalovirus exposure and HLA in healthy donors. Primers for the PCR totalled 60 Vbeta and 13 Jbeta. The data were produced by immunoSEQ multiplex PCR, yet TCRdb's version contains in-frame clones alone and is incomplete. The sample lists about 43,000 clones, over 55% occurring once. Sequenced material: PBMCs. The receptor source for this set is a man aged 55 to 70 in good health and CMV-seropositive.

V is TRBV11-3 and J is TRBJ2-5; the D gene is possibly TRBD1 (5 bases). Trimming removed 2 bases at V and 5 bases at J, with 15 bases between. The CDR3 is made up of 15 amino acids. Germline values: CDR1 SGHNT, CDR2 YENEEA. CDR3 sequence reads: CASSLQGAPGETQYF. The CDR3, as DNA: TGTGCCAGCAGCTTACAGGGTGCCCCTGGGGAGACCCAGTACTTC.

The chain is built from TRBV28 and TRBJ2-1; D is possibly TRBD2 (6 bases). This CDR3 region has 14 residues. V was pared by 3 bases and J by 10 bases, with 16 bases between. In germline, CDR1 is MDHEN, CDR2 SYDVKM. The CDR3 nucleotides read TGTGCCAGCAGTTTGCGGAGTCACCGGGGGGAGCAGTTCTTC. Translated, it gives CASSLRSHRGEQFF.

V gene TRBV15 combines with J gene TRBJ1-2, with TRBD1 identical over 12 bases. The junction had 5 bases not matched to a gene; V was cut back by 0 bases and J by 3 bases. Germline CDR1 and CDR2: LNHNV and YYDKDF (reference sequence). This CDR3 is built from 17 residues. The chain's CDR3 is CATSRERGTGGDYGYTF. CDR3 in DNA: TGTGCCACCAGCAGAGAACGCGGGACAGGGGGCGACTATGGCTACACCTTC.

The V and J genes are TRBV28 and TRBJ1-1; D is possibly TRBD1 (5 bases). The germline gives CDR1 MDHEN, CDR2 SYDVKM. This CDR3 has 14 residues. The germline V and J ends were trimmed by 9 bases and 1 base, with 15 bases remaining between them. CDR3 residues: CASRLGGANTEAFF. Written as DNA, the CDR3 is TGTGCCAGTAGGCTGGGTGGGGCGAACACTGAAGCTTTCTTT.

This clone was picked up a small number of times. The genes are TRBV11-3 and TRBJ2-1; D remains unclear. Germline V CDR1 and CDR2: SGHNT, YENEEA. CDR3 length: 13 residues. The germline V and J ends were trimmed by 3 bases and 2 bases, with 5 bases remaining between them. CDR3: CASSLGAYNEQFF. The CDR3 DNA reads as TGTGCCAGCAGCTTGGGCGCCTACAATGAGCAGTTCTTC. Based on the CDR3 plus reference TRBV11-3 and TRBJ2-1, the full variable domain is EAGVVQSPRYKIIEKKQPVAFWCNPISGHNTLYWYLQNLGQGPELLIRYENEEAVDDSQLPKDRFSAERLKGVDSTLKIQPAELGDSAVYLCASSLGAYNEQFFGPGTRLTVL.

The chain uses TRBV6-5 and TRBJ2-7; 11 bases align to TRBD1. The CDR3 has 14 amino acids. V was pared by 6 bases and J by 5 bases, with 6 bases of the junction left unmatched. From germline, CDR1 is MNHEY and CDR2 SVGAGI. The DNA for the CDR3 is TGTGCCAGCAGGTCGGACAGGGGGCTAGACGAGCAGTACTTC. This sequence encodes CASRSDRGLDEQYF.

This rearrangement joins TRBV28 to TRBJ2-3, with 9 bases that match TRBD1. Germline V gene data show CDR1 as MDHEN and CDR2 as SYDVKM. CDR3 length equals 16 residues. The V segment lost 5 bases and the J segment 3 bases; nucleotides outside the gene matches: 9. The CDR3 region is CASSTPGTGRTDTQYF. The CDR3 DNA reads TGTGCCAGCAGTACTCCCGGGACAGGGCGTACAGATACGCAGTATTTT.

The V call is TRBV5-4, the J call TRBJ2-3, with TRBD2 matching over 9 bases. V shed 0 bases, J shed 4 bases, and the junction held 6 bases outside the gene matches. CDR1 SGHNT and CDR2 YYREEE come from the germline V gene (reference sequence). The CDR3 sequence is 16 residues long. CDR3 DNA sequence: TGTGCCAGCAGCTTGGGCGGGAGGGCCACACCAGATACGCAGTATTTT. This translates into CASSLGGRATPDTQYF.

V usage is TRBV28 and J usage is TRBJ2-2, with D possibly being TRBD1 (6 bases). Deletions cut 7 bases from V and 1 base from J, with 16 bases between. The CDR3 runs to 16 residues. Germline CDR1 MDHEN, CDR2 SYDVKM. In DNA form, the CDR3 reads TGTGCCAGCAACTTCCCCGGGACAAGGAACACCGGGGAGCTGTTTTTT. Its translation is CASNFPGTRNTGELFF.

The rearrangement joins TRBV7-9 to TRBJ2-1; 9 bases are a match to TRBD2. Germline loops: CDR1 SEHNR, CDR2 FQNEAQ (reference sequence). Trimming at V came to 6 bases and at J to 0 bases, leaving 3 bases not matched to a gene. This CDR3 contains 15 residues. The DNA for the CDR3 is TGTGCCAGCAGTTATAGCGGGAGCTCCTACAATGAGCAGTTCTTC. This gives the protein CASSYSGSSYNEQFF. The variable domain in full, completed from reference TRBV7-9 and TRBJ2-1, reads DTGVSQNPRHKITKRGQNVTFRCDPISEHNRLYWYRQTLGQGPEFLTYFQNEAQLEKSRLLSDRFSAERPKGSFSTLEIQRTEQGDSAMYLCASSYSGSSYNEQFFGPGTRLTVL.

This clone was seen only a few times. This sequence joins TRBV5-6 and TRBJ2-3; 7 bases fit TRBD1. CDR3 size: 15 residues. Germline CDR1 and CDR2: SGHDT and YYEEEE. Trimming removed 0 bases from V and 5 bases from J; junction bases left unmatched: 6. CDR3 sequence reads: CASSLGQGKGDTQYF. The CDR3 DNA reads TGTGCCAGCAGCTTGGGACAGGGTAAGGGAGATACGCAGTATTTT.

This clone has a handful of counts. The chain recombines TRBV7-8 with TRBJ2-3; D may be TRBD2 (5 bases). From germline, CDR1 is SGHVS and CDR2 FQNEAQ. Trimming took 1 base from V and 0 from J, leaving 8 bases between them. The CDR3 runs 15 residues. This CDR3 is CASSLEGGSTDTQYF. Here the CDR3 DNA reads TGTGCCAGCAGCTTAGAGGGCGGGAGCACAGATACGCAGTATTTT. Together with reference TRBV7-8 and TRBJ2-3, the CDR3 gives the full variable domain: GAGVSQSPRYKVAKRGQDVALRCDPISGHVSLFWYQQALGQGPEFLTYFQNEAQLDKSGLPSDRFFAERPEGSVSTLKIQRTQQEDSAVYLCASSLEGGSTDTQYFGPGTRLTVL.

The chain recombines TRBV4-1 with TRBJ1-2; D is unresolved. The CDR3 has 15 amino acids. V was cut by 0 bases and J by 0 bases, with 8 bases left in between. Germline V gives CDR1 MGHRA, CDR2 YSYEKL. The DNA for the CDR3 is TGCGCCAGCAGCCAAGAACCCACATCTAACTATGGCTACACCTTC. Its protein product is CASSQEPTSNYGYTF.

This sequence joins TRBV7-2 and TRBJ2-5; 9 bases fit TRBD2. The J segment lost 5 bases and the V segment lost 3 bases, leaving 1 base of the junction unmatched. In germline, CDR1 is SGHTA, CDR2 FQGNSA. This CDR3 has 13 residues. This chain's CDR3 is CASSFAGGETQYF. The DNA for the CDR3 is TGTGCCAGCAGCTTTGCGGGAGGGGAGACCCAGTACTTC.

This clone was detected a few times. The DNA for the CDR3 is TGCAGTGCAAGCAACCAAGAGACCCAGTACTTC. Amino acids: CSASNQETQYF. V and J are TRBV20-1 and TRBJ2-5, with unresolved D. CDR3 length: 11 residues. V lost 6 bases and J 0 bases, leaving 5 bases between the germline ends. Germline V gene sequence: CDR1 DFQATT, CDR2 SNEGSKA (reference sequence).

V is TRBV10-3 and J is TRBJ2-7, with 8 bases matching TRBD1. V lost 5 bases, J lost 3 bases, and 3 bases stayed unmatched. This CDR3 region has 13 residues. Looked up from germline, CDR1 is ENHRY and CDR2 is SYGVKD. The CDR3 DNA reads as TGTGCCATCAGTCGACAGGGGAGCTACGAGCAGTACTTC. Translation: CAISRQGSYEQYF.

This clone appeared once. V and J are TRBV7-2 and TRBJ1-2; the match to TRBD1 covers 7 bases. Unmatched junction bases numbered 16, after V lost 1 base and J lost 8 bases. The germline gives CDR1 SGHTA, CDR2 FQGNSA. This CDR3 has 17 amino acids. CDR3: CASSLVPSATGLLGYTF. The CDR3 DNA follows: TGTGCCAGCAGCTTAGTACCCTCCGCGACAGGGCTTCTGGGCTACACCTTC.

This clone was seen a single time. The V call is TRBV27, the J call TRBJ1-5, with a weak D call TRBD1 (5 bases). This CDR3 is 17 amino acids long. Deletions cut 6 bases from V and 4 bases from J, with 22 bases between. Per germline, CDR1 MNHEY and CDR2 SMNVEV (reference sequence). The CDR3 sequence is CASSLTAGMGFNQPQHF. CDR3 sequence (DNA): TGTGCCAGCAGCCTAACGGCAGGGATGGGTTTTAATCAGCCCCAGCATTTT.

In DNA form, the CDR3 reads TGTGCCAGCAGCCCTACTGGACAGGGGGCGAGGACTGAAGCTTTCTTT. Amino acids: CASSPTGQGARTEAFF. This chain links TRBV11-1 with TRBJ1-1; 11 nucleotides line up with TRBD1. This CDR3 comprises 16 residues. Germline CDR1 SGHAT, CDR2 FQDESV (reference sequence). With 5 bases clipped from V and 5 bases from J, the junction kept 10 bases outside the gene matches.

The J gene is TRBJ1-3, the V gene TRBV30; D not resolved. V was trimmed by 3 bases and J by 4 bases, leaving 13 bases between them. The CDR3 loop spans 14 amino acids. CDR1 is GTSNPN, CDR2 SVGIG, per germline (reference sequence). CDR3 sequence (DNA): TGTGCCTGGAGGTCGGGTTCGGGAGGAAACACCATATATTTT. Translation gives CAWRSGSGGNTIYF.

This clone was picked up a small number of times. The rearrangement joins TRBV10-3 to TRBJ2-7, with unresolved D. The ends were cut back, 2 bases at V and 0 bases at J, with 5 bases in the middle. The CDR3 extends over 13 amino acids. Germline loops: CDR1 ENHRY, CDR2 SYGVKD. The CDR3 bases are TGTGCCATCAGTGAGGAGATCTCCTACGAGCAGTACTTC. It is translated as CAISEEISYEQYF.

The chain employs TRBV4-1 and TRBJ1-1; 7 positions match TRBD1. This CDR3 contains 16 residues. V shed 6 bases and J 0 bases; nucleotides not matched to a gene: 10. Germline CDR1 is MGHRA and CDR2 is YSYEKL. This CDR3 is CASRSTGAYMNTEAFF. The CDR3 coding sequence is TGCGCCAGCAGAAGCACAGGGGCCTACATGAACACTGAAGCTTTCTTT.

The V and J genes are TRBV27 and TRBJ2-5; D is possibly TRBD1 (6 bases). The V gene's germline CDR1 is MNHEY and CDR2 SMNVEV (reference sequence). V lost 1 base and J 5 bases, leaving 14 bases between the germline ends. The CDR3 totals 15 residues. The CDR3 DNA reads TGTGCCAGCAGTTTATTAGTCGGGCAGGGGGAGACCCAGTACTTC. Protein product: CASSLLVGQGETQYF.

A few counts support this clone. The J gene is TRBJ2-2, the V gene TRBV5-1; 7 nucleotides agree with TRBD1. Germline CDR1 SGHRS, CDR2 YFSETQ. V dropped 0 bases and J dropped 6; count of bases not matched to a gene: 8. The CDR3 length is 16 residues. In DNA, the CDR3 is TGCGCCAGCAGCTTGGCCTCGAGACAGGGTGCCGGGGAGCTGTTTTTT. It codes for CASSLASRQGAGELFF.

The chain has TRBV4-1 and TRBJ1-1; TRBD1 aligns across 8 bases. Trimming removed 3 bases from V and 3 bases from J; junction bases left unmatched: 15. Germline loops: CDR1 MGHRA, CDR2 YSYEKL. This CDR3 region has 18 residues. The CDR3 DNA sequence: TGCGCCAGCAGCCAGGCCAAGGACAGGGTGGTTAGACACACTGAAGCTTTCTTT. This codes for CASSQAKDRVVRHTEAFF.

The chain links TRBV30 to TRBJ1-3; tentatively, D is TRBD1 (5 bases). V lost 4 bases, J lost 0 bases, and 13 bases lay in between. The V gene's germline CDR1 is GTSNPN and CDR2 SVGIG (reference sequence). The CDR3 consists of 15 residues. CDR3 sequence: CAWTAGGVSGNTIYF. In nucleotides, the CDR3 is TGTGCCTGGACCGCCGGGGGGGTCTCTGGAAACACCATATATTTT.